A single sample is the source of the 10 T cell receptor beta chains below, sequenced in a study of PD-1 blockade in classical Hodgkin lymphoma. The protocol was immunoSEQ multiplex PCR, while the TCRdb copy is restricted to in-frame clones and leaves out a portion. Altogether just under 20,000 clones are present, 65% to 80% being singletons, with the ten largest covering roughly 20%. Time point specified: cycle 4 day 1 (C4D1), after 5 to 7 weeks of nivolumab. All the patients suffered relapse after autologous stem cell transplantation, and brentuximab vedotin exposure differed. The source was peripheral blood mononuclear cells (PBMCs), collected before the fourth cycle of nivolumab. These receptors were taken from a human donor with classical Hodgkin lymphoma.

The chain employs TRBV7-2 and TRBJ2-6; D unresolved. The CDR3 is 15 residues long. V gave up 5 bases and J gave up 0 bases, with 8 bases separating them. Germline V CDR1 and CDR2: SGHTA, FQGNSA. CDR3 DNA sequence: TGTGCCAGCAGCGCCAGAACCTCTGGGGCCAACGTCCTGACTTTC. It yields the protein CASSARTSGANVLTF.

This clone was seen a handful of times. The chain uses TRBV19 and TRBJ1-1, with 8 bases that match TRBD1. J was trimmed by 1 base and V by 6 bases; bases with no gene match: 1. The CDR3 is 13 amino acids. Germline CDR1 and CDR2: LNHDA and SQIVND (reference sequence). The CDR3 loop reads CASRDRANTEAFF. CDR3 coding DNA: TGTGCCAGTAGGGACAGGGCGAACACTGAAGCTTTCTTT.

The chain recombines TRBV27 with TRBJ2-1; D is possibly TRBD1 (5 bases). The V end was cut by 6 bases, the J end by 0 bases, with 9 bases between. The CDR3 runs to 14 residues. Germline V gene lookup returns CDR1 MNHEY and CDR2 SMNVEV (reference sequence). The CDR3 nucleotides are TGTGCCAGCAGCCGACAGAGCTCCTACAATGAGCAGTTCTTC. Its protein product is CASSRQSSYNEQFF.

This chain uses TRBV7-6 with TRBJ2-3; D gene unclear. The germline V and J ends were trimmed by 6 bases and 3 bases, with 10 bases remaining between them. The germline V gene has CDR1 SGHVS and CDR2 FNYEAQ. This CDR3 comprises 13 residues. Written as DNA, the CDR3 is TGTGCCAGCAGAAAAGCCGGGACAGATACGCAGTATTTT. Translation gives CASRKAGTDTQYF.

The chain joins TRBV19 to TRBJ1-3; D is unresolved. From germline, CDR1 is LNHDA and CDR2 SQIVND (reference sequence). CDR3 size: 15 residues. V lost 3 bases and J lost 4, with 13 bases in between. For the CDR3, the DNA is TGTGCCAGTAGTATGACACGGGGAGCGGGAAACACCATATATTTT. Translated, it gives CASSMTRGAGNTIYF.

This chain links TRBV10-3 with TRBJ2-3; 7 bases agree with TRBD2. Germline V gives CDR1 ENHRY, CDR2 SYGVKD. The CDR3 sequence is 18 residues long. Trimming at V came to 0 bases and at J to 3 bases, leaving 12 bases not matched to a gene. The CDR3 coding sequence is TGTGCCATCAGTGAGTCGTTGGGGGGAGGGCGTCGGACAGATACGCAGTATTTT. Translating it yields CAISESLGGGRRTDTQYF.

This chain connects TRBV14 to TRBJ1-6; tentatively, D is TRBD1 (6 bases). Trimming pared 2 bases from V and 4 bases from J, leaving 9 bases between. Germline V gene lookup returns CDR1 SGHDN and CDR2 FVKESK. This CDR3 region has 15 residues. The CDR3 coding sequence is TGTGCCAGCAGCCAAACACAGGGATATAATTCACCCCTCCACTTT. As protein: CASSQTQGYNSPLHF.

This rearrangement joins TRBV10-3 to TRBJ1-1; TRBD1 might be the D (6 bases). V lost 6 bases to trimming and J lost 4 bases, with 15 bases between them. The CDR3 consists of 14 residues. The V gene's germline CDR1 is ENHRY and CDR2 SYGVKD. This CDR3 reads CAISSLDRSTEAFF. The CDR3, as DNA: TGTGCCATCAGCTCCCTAGACAGGTCCACTGAAGCTTTCTTT.

The V gene is TRBV9, the J gene TRBJ2-1; TRBD2 agrees at 14 bases. The germline V gene encodes CDR1 SGDLS and CDR2 YYNGEE. The CDR3 runs to 16 residues. The V gene end was trimmed by 3 bases and the J gene end by 8 bases; junction bases not matched to a gene: 7. The CDR3 DNA reads as TGTGCCAGCAGCGCGCCGACTAGCGGGAGGGCGGATGAGCAGTTCTTC. This codes for CASSAPTSGRADEQFF.

This clone came up a few times. CDR3 nucleotide sequence: TGTGCCAGCAGCTTGGCAGGGGTGGATAGTCAGCCCCAGCATTTT. It is translated as CASSLAGVDSQPQHF. V usage is TRBV5-5 and J usage is TRBJ1-5; D possibly corresponds to TRBD1 (6 bases). CDR1 is SGHKS and CDR2 is YYEKEE in the germline V gene (reference sequence). V was trimmed by 0 bases and J by 6 bases, leaving 13 bases between them. This CDR3 comprises 15 residues.